Listed below are T cell receptor beta chains from one sample, sequenced in a study of OX40 agonist ivuxolimab in advanced cancers. The table came from immunoSEQ multiplex PCR; TCRdb's copy has only in-frame clones and leaves some out. This sample carries approximately 77,000 clones, approximately 86% of them seen once, and the ten largest clones take around 1.8%. This specimen consisted of CD4+ or CD8+ T cells sorted from blood, obtained in a trial of the OX40 agonist ivuxolimab. These TCRs come from an adult with an advanced solid tumor such as melanoma, head and neck, liver or kidney cancer. Each CDR3 is given without its conserved first and last residue. D genes are given only for firm matches.

V gene: TRBV10-3; D gene: TRBD1; J gene: TRBJ1-1; CDR3 protein: AIGEGAGEAF
V gene: TRBV5-4; D gene: .; J gene: TRBJ2-5; CDR3 protein: ASSPQPRETQY
V gene: TRBV7-2; D gene: TRBD1; J gene: TRBJ2-5; CDR3 protein: ASSLNRGYQETQY
V gene: TRBV7-9; D gene: .; J gene: TRBJ2-7; CDR3 protein: ASSSEGGPGEQY
V gene: TRBV7-2; D gene: TRBD2; J gene: TRBJ2-7; CDR3 protein: ASSLGLAAYEQY
V gene: TRBV18; D gene: .; J gene: TRBJ2-6; CDR3 protein: ASPGQAGANVLT
V gene: TRBV10-3; D gene: .; J gene: TRBJ2-5; CDR3 protein: AISVRGGGAQETQY
V gene: TRBV5-1; D gene: .; J gene: TRBJ2-1; CDR3 protein: ASSYTGRVDGEQF
V gene: TRBV7-9; D gene: TRBD1; J gene: TRBJ1-4; CDR3 protein: ASSFSTGVEKLF
V gene: TRBV4-3; D gene: TRBD2; J gene: TRBJ2-5; CDR3 protein: ASSQDLGGGPRETQY
V gene: TRBV5-1; D gene: .; J gene: TRBJ1-2; CDR3 protein: ASSLGSGYGYT
V gene: TRBV30; D gene: .; J gene: TRBJ2-2; CDR3 protein: AWGSTTGAAGELF
V gene: TRBV14; D gene: .; J gene: TRBJ1-2; CDR3 protein: ASSQDRGAGGYT
V gene: TRBV7-7; D gene: .; J gene: TRBJ2-1; CDR3 protein: ASSLTGSSYNEQF
V gene: TRBV5-6; D gene: .; J gene: TRBJ1-5; CDR3 protein: ASSLLRRESSDQPQH
V gene: TRBV27; D gene: TRBD2; J gene: TRBJ2-3; CDR3 protein: ASSSLAGGADTQY
V gene: TRBV7-9; D gene: TRBD2; J gene: TRBJ2-5; CDR3 protein: ASSQYFMGLAYQETQY
V gene: TRBV7-2; D gene: .; J gene: TRBJ2-1; CDR3 protein: ASSRPQGSIGDEQF
V gene: TRBV29-1; D gene: .; J gene: TRBJ1-1; CDR3 protein: SVENLVNTEAF
V gene: TRBV9; D gene: .; J gene: TRBJ2-3; CDR3 protein: ASSTYRGQTDTQY
V gene: TRBV7-9; D gene: .; J gene: TRBJ1-3; CDR3 protein: ASSSPGMGNTIY
V gene: TRBV28; D gene: .; J gene: TRBJ1-1; CDR3 protein: ASNPRGTARAARVRTF
V gene: TRBV7-9; D gene: .; J gene: TRBJ2-1; CDR3 protein: ASSLAGVHNEQF
V gene: TRBV14; D gene: .; J gene: TRBJ2-2; CDR3 protein: ASSQGWAGELF
V gene: TRBV5-8; D gene: TRBD1; J gene: TRBJ2-1; CDR3 protein: ASSGAQGARQF
V gene: TRBV23-1; D gene: .; J gene: TRBJ1-5; CDR3 protein: ASLAPPGSNQPQH
V gene: TRBV29-1; D gene: .; J gene: TRBJ2-3; CDR3 protein: SVVGLGLTRDTQY
V gene: TRBV4-3; D gene: TRBD2; J gene: TRBJ2-3; CDR3 protein: ASSQAGGPADTQY
V gene: TRBV5-5; D gene: .; J gene: TRBJ1-2; CDR3 protein: ASSFSGDYGYT
V gene: TRBV25-1; D gene: TRBD2; J gene: TRBJ2-5; CDR3 protein: ASLRGRGGLGETQY
V gene: TRBV2; D gene: TRBD2; J gene: TRBJ2-1; CDR3 protein: ATQWASGRFNNEQF
V gene: TRBV6-5; D gene: .; J gene: TRBJ2-7; CDR3 protein: ASSAGLGYEQY
V gene: TRBV7-9; D gene: .; J gene: TRBJ2-7; CDR3 protein: ASSFLPRGSYEQY
V gene: TRBV28; D gene: .; J gene: TRBJ1-3; CDR3 protein: ASRARYSGNTIY
V gene: TRBV2; D gene: TRBD2; J gene: TRBJ2-3; CDR3 protein: ASSVTAGGPATDTQY
V gene: TRBV4-1; D gene: TRBD1; J gene: TRBJ1-2; CDR3 protein: ASSPTGGGFNYGYT
V gene: TRBV4-1; D gene: .; J gene: TRBJ2-7; CDR3 protein: ASSQEGFSRGPRWEQY
V gene: TRBV11-2; D gene: .; J gene: TRBJ2-2; CDR3 protein: ASNTGSLGELF
V gene: TRBV28; D gene: .; J gene: TRBJ2-7; CDR3 protein: ASSPLRTTTAHEQY
V gene: TRBV5-5; D gene: .; J gene: TRBJ1-3; CDR3 protein: ASSLGTGRSGNTIY
V gene: TRBV6-1; D gene: .; J gene: TRBJ2-6; CDR3 protein: ASSEVGPGANVLT
V gene: TRBV7-2; D gene: .; J gene: TRBJ2-7; CDR3 protein: ASSLSAGNSYEQY
V gene: TRBV18; D gene: TRBD1; J gene: TRBJ1-2; CDR3 protein: ASSRGTGSDGYT
V gene: TRBV28; D gene: .; J gene: TRBJ2-3; CDR3 protein: ASSSPSTDTQY
V gene: TRBV4-2; D gene: .; J gene: TRBJ1-3; CDR3 protein: ATGASSGNTIY
V gene: TRBV7-9; D gene: .; J gene: TRBJ1-1; CDR3 protein: ASSSGISSPTEAF